The 2 T cell receptor beta chains presented below share a single source sample, sequenced in a study of T cell changes during pregnancy in multiple sclerosis. Repertoires were generated with immunoSEQ multiplex PCR, while TCRdb's copy carries only in-frame clones and drops some. The top ten clones hold approximately 0.21% of a sample with about 57,000 clones, just over 90% of them seen once. The sample in question was CD4+ T cells from peripheral blood mononuclear cells, obtained in the second trimester of pregnancy. All receptors come from a female donor with multiple sclerosis, enrolled in a pregnancy study.

This clone was seen just once. This chain links TRBV29-1 with TRBJ2-7; TRBD2 matches 7 bases. Trimming at V came to 4 bases and at J to 6 bases, leaving 0 bases not matched to a gene. The germline gives CDR1 SQVTM, CDR2 ANQGSEA. The CDR3 length is 10 residues. The CDR3 reads CSVGGGEQYF. The DNA of the CDR3 is TGCAGCGTTGGGGGGGGCGAGCAGTACTTC.

This chain links TRBV9 with TRBJ2-1; 11 nucleotides agree with TRBD2. J lost 3 bases, V lost 5 bases, and 10 bases had no gene match. CDR3 length equals 17 residues. Germline CDR1 is SGDLS and CDR2 is YYNGEE. CDR3: CASSASGGPIFYNEQFF. CDR3 bases: TGTGCCAGCAGTGCTAGCGGGGGGCCGATTTTCTACAATGAGCAGTTCTTC. The full variable domain, with the rest looked up from reference TRBV9 and TRBJ2-1, is DSGVTQTPKHLITATGQRVTLRCSPRSGDLSVYWYQQSLDQGLQFLIQYYNGEERAKGNILERFSAQQFPDLHSELNLSSLELGDSALYFCASSASGGPIFYNEQFFGPGTRLTVL.